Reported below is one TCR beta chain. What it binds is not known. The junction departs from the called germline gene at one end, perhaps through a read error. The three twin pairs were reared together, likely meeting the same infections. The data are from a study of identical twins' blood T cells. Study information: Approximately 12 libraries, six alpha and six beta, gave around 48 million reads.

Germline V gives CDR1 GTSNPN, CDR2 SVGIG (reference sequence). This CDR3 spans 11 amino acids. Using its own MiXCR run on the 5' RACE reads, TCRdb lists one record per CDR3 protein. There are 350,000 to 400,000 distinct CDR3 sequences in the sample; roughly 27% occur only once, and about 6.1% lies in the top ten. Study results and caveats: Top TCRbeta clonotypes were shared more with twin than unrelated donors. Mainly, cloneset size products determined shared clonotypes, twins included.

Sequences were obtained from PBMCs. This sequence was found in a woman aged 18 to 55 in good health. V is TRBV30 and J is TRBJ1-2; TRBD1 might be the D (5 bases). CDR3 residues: CAWSRGYGHTF. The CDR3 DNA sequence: TGTGCCTGGAGTAGGGGCTATGGCCACACCTTC.